What follows are 28 T cell receptor beta chains derived from one specimen sequenced in a study of cytomegalovirus exposure and HLA in healthy donors. In the PCR, 60 Vbeta and 13 Jbeta primers were used. Profiling relied on immunoSEQ multiplex PCR, and the TCRdb table lists in-frame clones only, not all of them. The sample lists about 130,000 clones; around 70% were seen once. Sequenced sample: PBMCs. These TCRs come from a young man in good health and CMV-seronegative.

The chain is built from TRBV28 and TRBJ2-6; no clear D gene. V was pared by 3 bases and J by 0 bases, with 18 bases between. Germline V gene sequence: CDR1 MDHEN, CDR2 SYDVKM. The length of the CDR3 is 19 residues. CDR3 coding DNA: TGTGCCAGCAGTTTGGCCCCCTACCGTATAGCCTCTGGGGCCAACGTCCTGACTTTC. The encoded protein is CASSLAPYRIASGANVLTF.

The table lists this clone with a few counts. The gene calls are TRBV28 and TRBJ2-7; 8 bases align to TRBD1. Trimming removed 5 bases from V and 3 bases from J; junction bases left unmatched: 3. CDR3 length equals 13 residues. Germline CDR1 is MDHEN and CDR2 is SYDVKM. For the CDR3, the DNA is TGTGCCAGCAGTCCGGGACAGGACTACGAGCAGTACTTC. It codes for CASSPGQDYEQYF.

V gene TRBV27 combines with J gene TRBJ1-1, with D hard to call. The germline V gene encodes CDR1 MNHEY and CDR2 SMNVEV (reference sequence). Trimming left V 4 bases short and J 0 bases short, with 12 bases between. This CDR3 has 15 amino acids. The CDR3 DNA reads TGTGCCAGCAGTTCGTCGTCGGGAATGAACACTGAAGCTTTCTTT. It specifies CASSSSSGMNTEAFF.

CDR3 loop: CASSLVYEAYEQYF. The CDR3 DNA is TGTGCCAGCAGTTTGGTTTACGAGGCCTACGAGCAGTACTTC. The V gene is TRBV28, the J gene TRBJ2-7; D is unresolved. There are 14 residues in the CDR3. Germline V gene sequence: CDR1 MDHEN, CDR2 SYDVKM. Between the trimmed V and J ends, which lost 3 bases and 2 bases, there was a span of 11 bases.

The CDR3 sequence is CASSLSSTGELFF. The CDR3 nucleotides are TGTGCCAGCAGCCTTAGTAGTACCGGGGAGCTGTTTTTT. V usage is TRBV7-3 and J usage is TRBJ2-2; no firm D call. This CDR3 is built from 13 residues. Trimming shortened V by 5 bases and J by 5 bases, and 9 bases separated the two germline ends. Germline V gene data show CDR1 as SGHTA and CDR2 as FQGTGA.

This chain connects TRBV4-3 to TRBJ1-2; 9 positions agree with TRBD1. Germline CDR1 and CDR2: LGHNA and YSLEER. Trimming at V came to 0 bases and at J to 7 bases, leaving 3 bases not matched to a gene. This CDR3 has 14 residues. DNA of the CDR3: TGCGCCAGCAGCCAAGATGGGACAGGGTCTGGCTACACCTTC. It is translated as CASSQDGTGSGYTF.

The chain employs TRBV7-8 and TRBJ2-2, with D possibly TRBD1 on 7 matching bases. Germline V lookup: CDR1 SGHVS, CDR2 FQNEAQ. Trimming left V 2 bases short and J 3 bases short, with 10 bases between. The CDR3 covers 15 residues. This CDR3 is CASSLQGGDTGELFF. The CDR3 DNA follows: TGTGCCAGCAGCTTACAGGGGGGAGACACCGGGGAGCTGTTTTTT.

In its sample, this clone was seen a few times. The chain joins TRBV30 to TRBJ1-2; no reliable D call. The CDR3 contains 9 residues. Trimming cost V 6 bases and J 8 bases, with 7 bases left between them. Germline-derived CDR1 and CDR2 are GTSNPN and SVGIG (reference sequence). The CDR3 sequence: CACDTGYTF. CDR3 in DNA: TGTGCCTGTGACACCGGCTACACCTTC.

The V call is TRBV13, the J call TRBJ2-4; 8 bases agree with TRBD1. V was clipped by 3 bases and J by 0 bases; unmatched bases: 10. The germline gives CDR1 PRHDT, CDR2 FYEKMQ (reference sequence). The CDR3 is made up of 18 amino acids. The CDR3 is CASSFQGATTLAKNIQYF. The DNA for the CDR3 is TGTGCCAGCAGCTTCCAGGGGGCAACCACATTAGCCAAAAACATTCAGTACTTC.

This sequence joins TRBV4-3 and TRBJ2-4, with D unclear. The CDR3 is made up of 15 amino acids. Germline CDR1 is LGHNA and CDR2 is YSLEER. Trimming left V 8 bases short and J 0 bases short, with 14 bases between. CDR3 sequence reads: CASRKWAEAKNIQYF. The CDR3 nucleotides are TGCGCCAGCCGCAAGTGGGCCGAAGCCAAAAACATTCAGTACTTC.

The J gene is TRBJ1-1, the V gene TRBV27, with TRBD1 matching over 7 bases. V lost 3 bases, J lost 0 bases, and 7 bases stayed unmatched. Germline V lookup: CDR1 MNHEY, CDR2 SMNVEV (reference sequence). The CDR3 is 16 residues long. The CDR3 is CASSFQGQNMNTEAFF. CDR3 nucleotides: TGTGCCAGCAGTTTTCAGGGACAGAATATGAACACTGAAGCTTTCTTT.

The V and J genes are TRBV5-6 and TRBJ2-7; D is unclear. From germline, CDR1 is SGHDT and CDR2 YYEEEE. V was cut by 4 bases and J by 0 bases, with 8 bases left in between. This CDR3 comprises 13 residues. CDR3 residues: CASSLGSSYEQYF. The CDR3 region has the DNA TGTGCCAGCAGCCTAGGTTCCTCCTACGAGCAGTACTTC.

The chain employs TRBV11-3 and TRBJ2-2, with TRBD1 matching 7 bases. Germline trimming cut 5 bases from V and 2 bases from J; bases unmatched to any gene: 11. The CDR3 extends over 17 amino acids. CDR1 SGHNT and CDR2 YENEEA come from the germline V gene. The chain's CDR3 is CASSPRQGLGNTGELFF. DNA of the CDR3: TGTGCCAGCAGCCCTCGACAGGGCTTGGGAAACACCGGGGAGCTGTTTTTT.

The chain combines TRBV6-5 with TRBJ2-5; a weak D match, TRBD1 (6 bases). Germline lookup yields CDR1 MNHEY and CDR2 SVGAGI. The CDR3 totals 13 residues. V dropped 8 bases and J dropped 5 bases, with 15 bases sitting between them. CDR3 DNA sequence: TGTGCCAGCGGGCCCGACCAGGGGGAGACCCAGTACTTC. Translation: CASGPDQGETQYF.

V and J are TRBV6-1 and TRBJ1-1; a weak D match, TRBD1 (5 bases). Trimming left V 2 bases short and J 7 bases short, with 8 bases between. CDR1 MNHNS and CDR2 SASEGT come from the germline V gene. The CDR3 length is 12 residues. The CDR3 bases are TGTGCCAGCAGTGAAAGGCAGGGTGAAGCTTTCTTT. Its translation is CASSERQGEAFF.

In its sample, this clone was seen a few times. V usage is TRBV12-5 and J usage is TRBJ1-1, with 7 bases that match TRBD1. This CDR3 spans 14 amino acids. Germline V gene data show CDR1 as LGHNT and CDR2 as FRNRAP. The ends lost 1 base at V and 6 bases at J; junction bases unmatched: 5. The CDR3 nucleotides are TGTGCTAGTGGTTTGGAGGGACAGTGGCCTGAAGCTTTCTTT. It specifies CASGLEGQWPEAFF.

The DNA for the CDR3 is TGTGCCAGCAGCTTAGGGGGCTTTGGAAACACCATATATTTT. Encoded protein: CASSLGGFGNTIYF. The chain links TRBV7-3 to TRBJ1-3; maybe TRBD1 (6 bases). V was shortened by 2 bases and J by 3 bases, with 8 bases between the two germline ends. CDR3 length: 14 residues. CDR1 is SGHTA, CDR2 FQGTGA, per germline.

Comment on this clone: Lacking the conserved final phenylalanine or tryptophan, this CDR3 likely reflects a read error. It is unclear where the CDR3 begins or ends on the DNA, so no DNA is shown, and the CDR3 is as TCRdb lists it. This sequence joins TRBV6-6 and TRBJ1-1; the table assigns TRBD1, which was not confirmed against the DNA. The CDR3 is 15 amino acids long, termini counted. Germline V CDR1 and CDR2: MNHNY, SVGAGI (reference sequence). The CDR3 here is CASSYEGQGDTEALV.

A single count supports this clone. J is TRBJ2-5 and V is TRBV7-9; 8 positions match TRBD2. Germline V CDR1 and CDR2: SEHNR, FQNEAQ (reference sequence). The length of the CDR3 is 14 residues. V dropped 5 bases and J dropped 5; count of bases not matched to a gene: 7. CDR3 bases: TGTGCCAGCAGCAACCCGGGACTAGTTGAGACCCAGTACTTC. It is translated as CASSNPGLVETQYF.

The table lists this clone with a few counts. The V call is TRBV27, the J call TRBJ2-2, with TRBD1 matching 9 bases. The CDR3 is made up of 15 amino acids. Germline V gives CDR1 MNHEY, CDR2 SMNVEV (reference sequence). With 6 bases clipped from V and 9 bases from J, the junction kept 11 bases outside the gene matches. CDR3 nucleotides: TGTGCCAGCAGGGAGCCGGGACAGGGTGAAAGGGAGCTGTTTTTT. Residues: CASREPGQGERELFF.

The chain is built from TRBV6-5 and TRBJ2-7; the D gene is possibly TRBD2 (7 bases). CDR3 length equals 15 residues. The ends were cut back, 6 bases at V and 0 bases at J, with 15 bases in the middle. CDR1 and CDR2 (germline): MNHEY, SVGAGI. Here the CDR3 reads CASRGRGGHSYEQYF. The CDR3 DNA reads as TGTGCCAGCAGGGGGCGCGGGGGCCACTCCTACGAGCAGTACTTC.

The chain uses TRBV20-1 and TRBJ2-3; D call uncertain. V was shortened by 7 bases and J by 9 bases, with 11 bases between the two germline ends. The CDR3 runs 10 residues. The germline V gene encodes CDR1 DFQATT and CDR2 SNEGSKA (reference sequence). DNA of the CDR3: TGCAGTGTCCCCCTAGTAACGCAGTATTTT. Translation gives CSVPLVTQYF.

The CDR3 loop is CASSQIPLTDSDYGYTF. The CDR3 region has the DNA TGTGCCAGCAGCCAAATACCTCTAACTGACAGTGATTATGGCTACACCTTC. The V and J genes are TRBV4-2 and TRBJ1-2; possible D gene TRBD1, 5 bases. This CDR3 has 17 amino acids. Germline-derived CDR1 and CDR2 are LGHNA and YNFKEQ. Trimming took 2 bases from V and 5 from J, leaving 21 bases between them.

This chain uses TRBV28 with TRBJ1-2; D is unclear. V lost 3 bases to trimming and J lost 8 bases, with 16 bases between them. Germline CDR1 MDHEN, CDR2 SYDVKM. This CDR3 has 14 amino acids. Written as DNA, the CDR3 is TGTGCCAGCAGTTTTCGAGAACGACCGAGGGGCTACACCTTC. Amino acids: CASSFRERPRGYTF.

The J gene is TRBJ2-5, the V gene TRBV5-6, with D possibly matching TRBD2 (7 bases). CDR1 and CDR2 from the germline V gene are SGHDT and YYEEEE. There are 15 residues in the CDR3. V shed 3 bases and J shed 2 bases, with 14 bases lying between them. The CDR3 region has the DNA TGTGCCAGCAGCTGGGGGGGGCAGATACAAGAGACCCAGTACTTC. As protein: CASSWGGQIQETQYF. Full variable domain (outside the CDR3, taken from reference TRBV5-6 and TRBJ2-5): DAGVTQSPTHLIKTRGQQVTLRCSPKSGHDTVSWYQQALGQGPQFIFQYYEEEERQRGNFPDRFSGHQFPNYSSELNVNALLLGDSALYLCASSWGGQIQETQYFGPGTRLLVL.

The genes are TRBV7-8 and TRBJ1-5; 7 nucleotides match TRBD1. V trimming: 4 bases; J trimming: 7 bases; junction bases outside the gene matches: 4. Germline V gene sequence: CDR1 SGHVS, CDR2 FQNEAQ. This CDR3 is built from 13 residues. CDR3: CASSSFRGQPQHF. In DNA, the CDR3 is TGTGCCAGCAGCTCATTCAGGGGGCAGCCCCAGCATTTT.

The CDR3, as DNA: TGTGCCAGTAGTACCCGAGGGTCTGGGGCCAACGTCCTGACTTTC. Its translation is CASSTRGSGANVLTF. The V gene is TRBV19, the J gene TRBJ2-6, with D possibly matching TRBD2 (5 bases). CDR3 length equals 15 residues. Germline assignment: CDR1 LNHDA and CDR2 SQIVND (reference sequence). The V gene lost 4 bases and the J gene lost 1 base, with 8 bases spanning the gap.

This chain joins TRBV6-5 and TRBJ1-5; D call uncertain. This CDR3 region has 13 residues. The germline V gene has CDR1 MNHEY and CDR2 SVGAGI. Trimming took off 0 bases at V and 5 bases at J, with 5 bases between the two ends. CDR3 amino acids: CASSYSADQPQHF. Here the CDR3 DNA reads TGTGCCAGCAGTTACTCCGCGGATCAGCCCCAGCATTTT.